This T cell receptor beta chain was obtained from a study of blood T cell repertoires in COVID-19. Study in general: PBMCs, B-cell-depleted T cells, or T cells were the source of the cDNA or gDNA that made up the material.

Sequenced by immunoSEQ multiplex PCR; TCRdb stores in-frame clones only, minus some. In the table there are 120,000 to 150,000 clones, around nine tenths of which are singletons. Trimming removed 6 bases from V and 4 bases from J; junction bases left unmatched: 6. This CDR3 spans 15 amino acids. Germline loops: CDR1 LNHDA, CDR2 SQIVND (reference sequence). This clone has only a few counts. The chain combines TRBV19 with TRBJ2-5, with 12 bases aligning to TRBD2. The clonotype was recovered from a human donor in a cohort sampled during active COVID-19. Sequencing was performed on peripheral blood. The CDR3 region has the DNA TGTGCCAGTAGAAAACTAGCGGGAGGAGGAGAGACCCAGTACTTC. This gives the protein CASRKLAGGGETQYF.